These 13 T cell receptor beta chains came from one sample sequenced in a study of T cells in Graves' hyperthyroidism and ophthalmopathy. The TCR beta CDR3 regions underwent amplification using RNA transcripts as the source. With the HTBI primer set, the TCR CDR3 went through a first round of RT-PCR. TCRdb fed the multiplex PCR reads into MiXCR, producing one record per CDR3 protein. The repertoire consists of about 260,000 distinct CDR3 sequences, with 25% to 30% occurring once and the leading ten covering more than 25%. The specimen sequenced was blood. These TCRs come from a man in his forties or fifties with Graves' hyperthyroidism that later progressed to Graves' ophthalmopathy.

This clonotype was recorded a few times. The rearrangement links TRBV6-2 or TRBV6-3 to TRBJ1-2; possibly TRBD1 for D (5 bases). Trimming removed 0 bases at V and 1 base at J, with 15 bases between. Germline CDR1 MNHEY, CDR2 SVGEGT. The CDR3 has 17 amino acids. Written as DNA, the CDR3 is TGTGCCAGCAGTTACTCGACGGCGGGACGACGTAACTATGGCTACACCTTC. Translating gives CASSYSTAGRRNYGYTF.

The V call is TRBV6-5, the J call TRBJ2-7, with TRBD2 as a possible D gene (6 bases). Per the germline V gene, CDR1 is MNHEY and CDR2 is SVGAGI. Trimming cost V 1 base and J 5 bases, with 18 bases left between them. The length of the CDR3 is 16 residues. The CDR3 loop is CASSYLGEGWEDEQYF. The CDR3 coding sequence is TGTGCCAGCAGTTACTTGGGCGAAGGGTGGGAGGACGAGCAGTACTTC.

At least ten counts were recorded for this clonotype. This chain joins TRBV2 and TRBJ2-2; TRBD2 matches 11 bases. This CDR3 spans 15 amino acids. Germline-derived CDR1 and CDR2 are SNHLY and FYNNEI. The ends lost 3 bases at V and 8 bases at J; junction bases unmatched: 5. The CDR3 nucleotides are TGTGCCAGCAGTGAGATGACTAGCGGGAAAGGGGAGCTGTTTTTT. This translates into CASSEMTSGKGELFF.

This sequence joins TRBV6-2 or TRBV6-3 and TRBJ2-2; 10 bases match TRBD2. Germline assignment: CDR1 MNHEY and CDR2 SVGEGT. CDR3 length: 16 residues. Trimming at V came to 6 bases and at J to 1 base, leaving 5 bases not matched to a gene. Here the CDR3 reads CASSPSSGRNTGELFF. CDR3 nucleotide sequence: TGTGCCAGCAGCCCTTCTAGCGGGAGGAACACCGGGGAGCTGTTTTTT.

This clonotype was seen ten or more times. The V gene is TRBV7-4, the J gene TRBJ2-2; weak D call: TRBD2 (6 bases). Germline lookup yields CDR1 SGHVT and CDR2 SQSDAQ. V lost 3 bases and J lost 4, with 12 bases in between. This CDR3 comprises 15 residues. The CDR3 DNA sequence: TGTGCCAGCAGCTTCCGGGGGAGTAGCACCGGGGAGCTGTTTTTT. The encoded protein is CASSFRGSSTGELFF.

The chain couples TRBV6-1 to TRBJ1-1; maybe TRBD1 (5 bases). The ends were cut back, 6 bases at V and 0 bases at J, with 8 bases in the middle. The CDR3 runs 13 residues. CDR1 is MNHNS, CDR2 SASEGT, per germline. CDR3 sequence reads: CASRKGMNTEAFF. CDR3 coding DNA: TGTGCCAGCAGGAAGGGGATGAACACTGAAGCTTTCTTT.

This sequence joins TRBV12-3 or TRBV12-4 and TRBJ2-2, with D perhaps TRBD1 (6 bases). The CDR3 consists of 14 residues. V shed 7 bases and J shed 6 bases, with 15 bases lying between them. The CDR3 DNA sequence: TGTGCCAGCACCGGGACACTCTTGGCCGGGGAGCTGTTTTTT. Amino acids: CASTGTLLAGELFF.

This clonotype was counted many times. The chain has TRBV9 and TRBJ2-2; 10 bases are shared with TRBD2. Germline CDR1 SGDLS, CDR2 YYNGEE. This CDR3 spans 16 amino acids. Losses at the gene ends were 3 bases for V and 1 base for J; bases not matched to a gene: 3. DNA of the CDR3: TGTGCCAGCAGCGCCTGGACTAGCGGGAACACCGGGGAGCTGTTTTTT. It specifies CASSAWTSGNTGELFF.

This clonotype was observed at least ten times. The J gene is TRBJ1-1, the V gene TRBV7-8; no reliable D call. Germline CDR1 and CDR2: SGHVS and FQNEAQ. This CDR3 comprises 12 residues. The V gene lost 7 bases and the J gene lost 11 bases, with 17 bases spanning the gap. The CDR3 DNA is TGTGCCAGCACCCCAGTCCGAGCCCAGGCTTTCTTT. Translation gives CASTPVRAQAFF.

Many counts were recorded for this clonotype. The V gene is TRBV15, the J gene TRBJ1-5, with D perhaps matching TRBD1 (6 bases). The germline V and J ends were trimmed by 3 bases and 10 bases, with 19 bases remaining between them. The CDR3 sequence is 15 residues long. Germline-derived CDR1 and CDR2 are LNHNV and YYDKDF (reference sequence). The CDR3 loop is CATSSLQGLRRPQHF. CDR3 DNA sequence: TGTGCCACCAGCAGTCTACAGGGTTTGCGTCGACCCCAGCATTTT.

At least ten counts were recorded for this clonotype. The rearrangement joins TRBV7-2 to TRBJ1-3; D call uncertain. The germline V gene encodes CDR1 SGHTA and CDR2 FQGNSA. There are 14 residues in the CDR3. With 2 bases removed from V and 8 bases from J, the gap between germline ends came to 13 bases. The CDR3 DNA is TGTGCCAGCAGCTTACCTCACGTGAAGGACACCATATATTTT. Its translation is CASSLPHVKDTIYF. The whole variable domain, remainder taken from reference TRBV7-2 and TRBJ1-3, is GAGVSQSPSNKVTEKGKDVELRCDPISGHTALYWYRQSLGQGLEFLIYFQGNSAPDKSGLPSDRFSAERTGGSVSTLTIQRTQQEDSAVYLCASSLPHVKDTIYFGEGSWLTVV.

The V gene is TRBV7-3, the J gene TRBJ1-1, with a possible D match to TRBD1 (5 bases). CDR1 and CDR2 (germline): SGHTA, FQGTGA. This CDR3 has 12 amino acids. V was shortened by 5 bases and J by 10 bases, with 14 bases between the two germline ends. CDR3: CASSPSGDGAFF. The CDR3 bases are TGTGCCAGCAGCCCTTCCGGGGACGGAGCTTTCTTT.

This clonotype appeared many times. V is TRBV29-1 and J is TRBJ1-2; 11 nucleotides agree with TRBD1. Germline V lookup: CDR1 SQVTM, CDR2 ANQGSEA. This CDR3 has 13 residues. The V and J ends lost 6 bases and 8 bases, in that order; junction bases with no gene match: 8. The CDR3 bases are TGCAGCGTATCCCGGGACAGGGGGTCCGGCTACACCTTC. Residues: CSVSRDRGSGYTF.